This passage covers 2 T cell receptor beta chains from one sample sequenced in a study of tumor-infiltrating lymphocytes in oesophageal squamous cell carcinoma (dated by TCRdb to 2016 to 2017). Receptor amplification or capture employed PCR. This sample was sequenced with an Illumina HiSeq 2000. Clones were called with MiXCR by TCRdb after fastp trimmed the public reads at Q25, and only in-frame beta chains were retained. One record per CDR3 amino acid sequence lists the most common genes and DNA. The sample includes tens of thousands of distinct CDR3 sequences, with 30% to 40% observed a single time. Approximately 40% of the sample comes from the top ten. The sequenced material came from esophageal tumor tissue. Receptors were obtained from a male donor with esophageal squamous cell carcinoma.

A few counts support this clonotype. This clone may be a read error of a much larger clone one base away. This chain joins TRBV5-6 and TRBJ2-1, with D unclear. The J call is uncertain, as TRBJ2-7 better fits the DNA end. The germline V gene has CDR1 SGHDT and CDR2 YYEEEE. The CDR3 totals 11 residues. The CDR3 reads CASSLAYEQYF. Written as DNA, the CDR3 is TGTGCCAGCAGCTTGGCGTATGAGCAGTACTTC.

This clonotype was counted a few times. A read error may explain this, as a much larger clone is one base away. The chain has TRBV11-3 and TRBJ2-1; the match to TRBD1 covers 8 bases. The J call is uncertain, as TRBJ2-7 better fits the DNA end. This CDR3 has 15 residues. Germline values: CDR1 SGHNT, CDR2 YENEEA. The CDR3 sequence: CASSSGQGRYNEQYF. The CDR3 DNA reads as TGTGCCAGCAGCTCCGGACAGGGTCGATACAATGAGCAGTACTTC.